This T cell receptor beta chain is drawn from a study of beta chain features in type 1 diabetes. Study details: Sorted cells numbering some 110 million were examined across all samples.

About this clone: What it binds is not known.

The whole isolated RNA underwent reverse transcription, so sequencing captured expressed TCRB transcripts. Sequencing used immunoSEQ multiplex PCR; TCRdb keeps in-frame clones, though not all of them. The repertoire has roughly 370,000 clones, approximately 15% of them found once; the top ten carry under 0.04%. The V end was cut by 11 bases, the J end by 5 bases, with 15 bases between. The germline CDR1 and CDR2 sequences are SNHLY and FYNNEI. The CDR3 consists of 13 residues. Points from the study as a whole: Patients' naive, central memory and Treg TCRB repertoires seemed closer to one another than those of healthy donors. Any PCR bias toward short templates would affect both groups alike.

The rearrangement joins TRBV2 to TRBJ1-4; D gene unclear. Source material: naive CD4+ T cells from blood. The source is a young man in good health. The CDR3 region is CAGRSQRNEKLFF. The CDR3 bases are TGTGCCGGGCGGAGCCAGAGGAATGAAAAACTGTTTTTT.